The clone carrying this T cell receptor beta chain was recorded many times. Its antigen remains unknown. The data belong to a study of CD8 T cells in ankylosing spondylitis. Study conclusions and caveats: Typical of ankylosing spondylitis blood, it appeared, was a TCR beta motif of several highly homologous variants.

The authors made TCR beta libraries by quantitative 5'-RACE with molecular barcodes. TCRdb processed the 5' RACE reads anew with MiXCR; each CDR3 protein has one entry. The profile shows around 250,000 distinct CDR3 sequences, around 10% of them singletons. The TCR sequence derives from a male donor with ankylosing spondylitis or in good health (not recorded which). The sample was blood, either unsorted or a sorted T cell fraction (not recorded which).

The CDR3 DNA follows: TGTGCCAGCAGTGTCGGTAGCGGGGGCGGGACAGATACGCAGTATTTT. It specifies CASSVGSGGGTDTQYF. The chain recombines TRBV6-1 with TRBJ2-3, with 9 bases matching TRBD2. The CDR3 is made up of 16 amino acids. CDR1 is MNHNS and CDR2 is SASEGT in the germline V gene. Trimming took 4 bases from V and 3 from J; bases not matched to a gene: 8.